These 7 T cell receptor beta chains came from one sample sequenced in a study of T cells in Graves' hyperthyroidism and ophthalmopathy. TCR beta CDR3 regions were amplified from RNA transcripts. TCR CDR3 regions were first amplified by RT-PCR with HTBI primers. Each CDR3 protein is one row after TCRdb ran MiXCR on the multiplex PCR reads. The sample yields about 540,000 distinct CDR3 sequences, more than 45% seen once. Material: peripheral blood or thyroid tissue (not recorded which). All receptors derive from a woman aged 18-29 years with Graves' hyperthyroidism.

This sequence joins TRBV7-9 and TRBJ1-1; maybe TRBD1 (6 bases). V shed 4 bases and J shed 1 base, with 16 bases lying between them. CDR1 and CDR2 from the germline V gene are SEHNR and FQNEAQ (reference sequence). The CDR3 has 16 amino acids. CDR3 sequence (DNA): TGTGCCAGCAGCTCTCGTCCGGGACACCCGAACACTGAAGCTTTCTTT. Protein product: CASSSRPGHPNTEAFF. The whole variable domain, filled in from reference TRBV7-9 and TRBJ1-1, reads DTGVSQNPRHKITKRGQNVTFRCDPISEHNRLYWYRQTLGQGPEFLTYFQNEAQLEKSRLLSDRFSAERPKGSFSTLEIQRTEQGDSAMYLCASSSRPGHPNTEAFFGQGTRLTVV.

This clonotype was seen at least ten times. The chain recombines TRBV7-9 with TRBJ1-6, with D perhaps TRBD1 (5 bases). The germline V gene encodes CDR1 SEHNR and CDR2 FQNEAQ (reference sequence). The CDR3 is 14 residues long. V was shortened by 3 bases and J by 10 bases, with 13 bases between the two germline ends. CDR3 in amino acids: CASSLVGVGSPLHF. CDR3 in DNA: TGTGCCAGCAGCTTGGTGGGGGTGGGATCACCCCTCCACTTT.

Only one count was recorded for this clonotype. CDR3 DNA sequence: TGTGCCACCAGTGGCTCACAGGGGACTGAGCAGTACTTC. Residues: CATSGSQGTEQYF. V and J are TRBV24-1 and TRBJ2-7, with D maybe TRBD1 (7 bases). V was trimmed by 5 bases and J by 7 bases, leaving 14 bases between them. In germline, CDR1 is KGHDR, CDR2 SFDVKD. The CDR3 runs to 13 residues.

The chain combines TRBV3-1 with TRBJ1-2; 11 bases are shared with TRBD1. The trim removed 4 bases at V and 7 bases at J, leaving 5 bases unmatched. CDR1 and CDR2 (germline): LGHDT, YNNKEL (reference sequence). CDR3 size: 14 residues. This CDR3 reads CASSPGQGATGYTF. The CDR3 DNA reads TGTGCCAGCAGCCCTGGACAGGGGGCGACTGGCTACACCTTC.

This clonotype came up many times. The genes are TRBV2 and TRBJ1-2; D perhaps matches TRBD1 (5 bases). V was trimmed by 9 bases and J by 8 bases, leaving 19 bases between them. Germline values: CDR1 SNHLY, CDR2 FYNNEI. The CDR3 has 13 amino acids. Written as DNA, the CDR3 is TGTGCCAGTGAGACCGAGGCAGAGGGGGGCTACACCTTC. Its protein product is CASETEAEGGYTF.

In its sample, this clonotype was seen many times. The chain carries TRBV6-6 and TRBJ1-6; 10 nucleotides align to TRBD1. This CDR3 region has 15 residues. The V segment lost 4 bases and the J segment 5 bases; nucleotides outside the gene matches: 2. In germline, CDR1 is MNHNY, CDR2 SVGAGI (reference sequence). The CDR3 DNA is TGTGCCAGCAGTTCCGGGACAGGGGATAATTCACCCCTCCACTTT. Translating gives CASSSGTGDNSPLHF.

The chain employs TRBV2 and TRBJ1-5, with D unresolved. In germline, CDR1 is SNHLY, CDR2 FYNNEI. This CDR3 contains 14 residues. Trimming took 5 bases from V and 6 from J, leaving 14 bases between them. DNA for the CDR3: TGTGCCAGCAGTTACTCCGGGAAGGGTCAGCCCCAGCATTTT. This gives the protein CASSYSGKGQPQHF. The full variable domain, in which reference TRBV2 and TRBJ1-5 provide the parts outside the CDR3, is EPEVTQTPSHQVTQMGQEVILRCVPISNHLYFYWYRQILGQKVEFLVSFYNNEISEKSEIFDDQFSVERPDGSNFTLKIRSTKLEDSAMYFCASSYSGKGQPQHFGDGTRLSIL.